The sequence of this T cell receptor (beta chain) was determined in a study of CD8+CD57+ T cells in acquired aplastic anemia. Study context: Isolated CD4+ and CD8+ cells, once sorted, yielded DNA averaging about 3.4 ug.

Genomic DNA acted as the template from which TCR beta VDJ combination and CDR3 sequence profiling were carried out. Using its own MiXCR run on the reads, TCRdb lists one record per CDR3 protein. Of more than 250,000 distinct CDR3 sequences listed, 65% to 90% were seen once; the top ten hold approximately 40%. General study points: Patients and controls were found to share 25 to 30 CD8+ CDR3 sequences.

A note on this clonotype: What it binds is unknown. A junction boundary mismatches the germline segment, possibly from a read error.

For sequencing, patients were chosen who had shown expansion of CD8+CD57+ cells by flow cytometry. Receipt of therapy had not occurred in any patient by the time of blood sampling. Germline loops: CDR1 SGHVS, CDR2 FQNEAQ. The CDR3 sequence is 15 residues long. The sample taken for sequencing was sorted CD4+, CD8+, or CD8+CD57+ T cells (not recorded which) from PBMCs. The chain combines TRBV7-8 with TRBJ2-1; D call uncertain. The sequence derives from a human donor with aplastic anemia. The CDR3 coding sequence is TGTGCCAGTAGCTTAGCTAGAGGTCCCTATAATGAGTATTTCTTC. Amino acid sequence: CASSLARGPYNEYFF.